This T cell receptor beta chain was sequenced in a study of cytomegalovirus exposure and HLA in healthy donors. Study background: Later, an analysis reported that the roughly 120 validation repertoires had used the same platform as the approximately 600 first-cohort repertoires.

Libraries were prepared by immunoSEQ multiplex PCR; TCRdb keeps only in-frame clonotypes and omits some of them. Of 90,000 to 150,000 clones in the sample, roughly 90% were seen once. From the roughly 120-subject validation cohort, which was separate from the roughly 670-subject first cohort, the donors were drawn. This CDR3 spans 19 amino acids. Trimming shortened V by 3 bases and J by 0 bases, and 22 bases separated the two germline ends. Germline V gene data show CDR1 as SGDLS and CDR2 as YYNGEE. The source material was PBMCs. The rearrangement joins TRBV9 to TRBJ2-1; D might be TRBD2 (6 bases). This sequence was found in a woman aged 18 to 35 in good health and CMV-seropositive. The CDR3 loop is CASSALHQPGLRSYNEQFF. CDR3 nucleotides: TGTGCCAGCAGCGCCCTTCACCAACCGGGACTTCGCTCCTACAATGAGCAGTTCTTC.